One TCR beta chain is described in this entry. Method: immunoSEQ multiplex PCR; TCRdb's copy keeps in-frame clones and lacks some. In the table there are 93,000 or so clones, about 90% of which are singletons. The source of the sample is a study of T cell changes during pregnancy in multiple sclerosis. In germline, CDR1 is SGHRS, CDR2 YFSETQ. This CDR3 contains 14 residues. V was clipped by 3 bases and J by 1 base, with 11 bases between them. V and J are TRBV5-1 and TRBJ2-7, with unresolved D. The input for sequencing was peripheral blood, taken after pregnancy. The TCR originated in a female donor with multiple sclerosis, enrolled in a pregnancy study. CDR3 in DNA: TGCGCCAGCAGCTCGAACGCGGCTTCCTACGAGCAGTACTTC. It codes for CASSSNAASYEQYF.